This T cell receptor (beta chain) was documented in a study of blood T cell repertoires in COVID-19. Study as a whole: Acute-phase and convalescent COVID-19 samples originated in the United States, Italy and Spain.

V was clipped by 7 bases and J by 0 bases, with 22 bases between them. This CDR3 is 18 amino acids long. In germline, CDR1 is SGHAT, CDR2 FQNNGV. Per the study methods: Amplifying reference gene primers gave estimates of nucleated cell counts. Here immunoSEQ multiplex PCR was the method, and the copy in TCRdb shows in-frame clones only, minus some. D and trimming come from the DNA, and the V and J calls and clone size come from that table. The table has around 270,000 clones, 88% seen once. All enrollees were about 18 to 90 years old and from about 24 US areas. A COVID-19 case was met by exposed participants within 2 weeks before study entry.

This sequence originates from a woman aged 40-49 years who had been exposed to COVID-19. What was sequenced was PBMCs or T cells enriched from blood (not recorded which). This chain links TRBV11-2 with TRBJ2-1, with D perhaps TRBD2 (7 bases). This CDR3 is CASKSSWGGGHSYNEQFF. The CDR3 region has the DNA TGTGCCAGCAAATCCTCGTGGGGCGGGGGACACTCCTACAATGAGCAGTTCTTC.